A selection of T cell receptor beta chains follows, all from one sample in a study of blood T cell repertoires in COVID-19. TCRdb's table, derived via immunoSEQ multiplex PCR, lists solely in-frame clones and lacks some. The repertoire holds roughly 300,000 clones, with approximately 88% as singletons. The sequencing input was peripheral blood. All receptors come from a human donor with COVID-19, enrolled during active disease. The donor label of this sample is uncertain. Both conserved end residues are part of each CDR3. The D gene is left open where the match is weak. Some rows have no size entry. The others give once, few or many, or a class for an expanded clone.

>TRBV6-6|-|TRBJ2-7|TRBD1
TGTGCCAGCAGTCGGCTAGCCGGGACAGGGGGCCGGTACGAGCAGTACTTC
CASSRLAGTGGRYEQYF
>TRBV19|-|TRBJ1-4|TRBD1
TGTGCCAGTAGTCTCCCGGGACAGGGAGATAATGAAAAACTGTTTTTT
CASSLPGQGDNEKLFF
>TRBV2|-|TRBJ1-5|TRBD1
TGTGCCAGCACTCCGACAGGGGGCGAAGGAAGGCAGCCCCAGCATTTT
CASTPTGGEGRQPQHF
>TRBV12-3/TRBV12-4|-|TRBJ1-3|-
TGTGCCAGCAGCAAGAGGGGAAACACCATATATTTT
CASSKRGNTIYF
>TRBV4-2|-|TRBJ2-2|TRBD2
TGTGCCAGCAGCCAAGATGTAGGTCTAGCGGGACGCACCGGGGAGCTGTTTTTT
CASSQDVGLAGRTGELFF
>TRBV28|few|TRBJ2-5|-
TGTGCCAGCAGTCCGCAGGGAGGCGAGACCCAGTACTTC
CASSPQGGETQYF
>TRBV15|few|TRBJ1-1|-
TGTGCCACCAGCAGGGGGGGTACACAGATGAACACTGAAGCTTTCTTT
CATSRGGTQMNTEAFF
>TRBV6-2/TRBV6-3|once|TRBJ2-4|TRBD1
TGTGCCAGCAGTCGGACAGGGGGCTTAGCCAAAAACATTCAGTACTTC
CASSRTGGLAKNIQYF
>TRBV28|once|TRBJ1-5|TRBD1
TGTGCCAGCAGTCCCGACAGGGTAAGCAATCAGCCCCAGCATTTT
CASSPDRVSNQPQHF
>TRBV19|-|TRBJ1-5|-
TGTGCCAGTAGTATAGAAGGGGAGGCTAGGCAGCCCCAGCATTTT
CASSIEGEARQPQHF
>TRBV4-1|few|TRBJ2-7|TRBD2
TGCGCCAGCAGCCGACAACTAGCGGGAGGGTCCTACGAGCAGTACTTC
CASSRQLAGGSYEQYF
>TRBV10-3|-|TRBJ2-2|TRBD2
TGTGCCATCAGGGGAGGGGCCACCGGGGAGCTGTTTTTT
CAIRGGATGELFF
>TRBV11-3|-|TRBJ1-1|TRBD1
TGTGCCAGCAGGCGTACCGGACAGGGTAACACTGAAGCTTTCTTT
CASRRTGQGNTEAFF
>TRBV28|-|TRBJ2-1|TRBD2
TGTGCCAGCAGCGCGTCTAGCGGTAGAGGGGATGAGCAGTTCTTC
CASSASSGRGDEQFF
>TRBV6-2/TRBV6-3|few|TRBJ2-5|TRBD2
TGTGCCAGCAGCCCTCGGGCGGGAGGTATCCAAGAGACCCAGTACTTC
CASSPRAGGIQETQYF
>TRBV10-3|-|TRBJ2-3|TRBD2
TGTGCCATCGGGGAACAGCGGGAGTGGGTGGATACGCAGTATTTT
CAIGEQREWVDTQYF
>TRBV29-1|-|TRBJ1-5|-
TGCAGCGTTGCCCGGGGGGAGAAGCAGCCCCAGCATTTT
CSVARGEKQPQHF
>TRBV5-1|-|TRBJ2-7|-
TGCGCCAGCAGCTTGGACTCGGCCTACGAGCAGTACTTC
CASSLDSAYEQYF
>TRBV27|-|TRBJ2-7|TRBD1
TGTGCCAGCAGGAGGGGACAGGGGGCCTTCGAGCAGTACTTC
CASRRGQGAFEQYF
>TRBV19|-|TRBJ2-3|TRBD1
TGTGCCAGTTCCGGGACAGGGTGGTCAGATACGCAGTATTTT
CASSGTGWSDTQYF
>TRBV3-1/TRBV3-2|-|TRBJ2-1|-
TGTGCCAGCAGCCGTTCGGGGGGACAACGGGATGAGCAGTTCTTC
CASSRSGGQRDEQFF
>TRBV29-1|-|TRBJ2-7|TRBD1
TGCAGCGTTGGGAGAGACAGGGGGTTCTACGAGCAGTACTTC
CSVGRDRGFYEQYF
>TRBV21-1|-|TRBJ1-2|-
TGTGCCAGCAGCAAAGGCGGCAGAAACTATGGCTACACCTTC
CASSKGGRNYGYTF
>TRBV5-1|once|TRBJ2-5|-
TGCGCCAGCAGCCCACTGGACAAGCAAGAGACCCAGTACTTC
CASSPLDKQETQYF
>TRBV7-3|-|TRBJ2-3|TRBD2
TGTGCCAGCAGCCTGGGACTAGCGGGAGATCCAGATACGCAGTATTTT
CASSLGLAGDPDTQYF
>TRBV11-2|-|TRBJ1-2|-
TGTGCCAGCAGCATATTAATACAGGGCGACTATGGCTACACCTTC
CASSILIQGDYGYTF
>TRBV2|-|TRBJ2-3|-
TGTGCCAGCAGAGAGGATCGCGGGCAGTATTTT
CASREDRGQYF
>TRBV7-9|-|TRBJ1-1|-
TGTGCCAGCAGCTTAGGAATTTTCGGGGGTGAAGCTTTCTTT
CASSLGIFGGEAFF
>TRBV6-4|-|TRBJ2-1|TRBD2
TGTGCCAGCAGTGACTCTAGGCTAGCGGGAGGGGAGCAGTTCTTC
CASSDSRLAGGEQFF
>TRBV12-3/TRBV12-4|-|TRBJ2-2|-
TGTGCCAGCAGTCGGTCGGGGGCCGGGGAGCTGTTTTTT
CASSRSGAGELFF
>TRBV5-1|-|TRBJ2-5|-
TGCGCCAGCAGTCCGGACAGCGCCCAAGAGACCCAGTACTTC
CASSPDSAQETQYF
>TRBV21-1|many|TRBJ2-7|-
TGTGCCAGCAGCAAAGTCCCTCCCCAGGCTGTCTCCGAGCAGTACTTC
CASSKVPPQAVSEQYF
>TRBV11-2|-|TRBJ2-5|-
TGTGCCAGCAGCTTAGACAGGGTACCCGAGACCCAGTACTTC
CASSLDRVPETQYF
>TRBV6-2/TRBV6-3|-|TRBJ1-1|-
TGTGCCAGCAGTTACTCCTCCCGGGATTGGACTGAAGCTTTCTTT
CASSYSSRDWTEAFF
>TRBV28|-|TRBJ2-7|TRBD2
TGTGCCAGCAGTTTAGGGACTAGCGGTTACGAGCAGTACTTC
CASSLGTSGYEQYF
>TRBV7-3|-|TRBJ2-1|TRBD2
TGTGCCAGCAGCTCTCGGACTAGCGGCCGTGTTGAGCAGTTCTTC
CASSSRTSGRVEQFF
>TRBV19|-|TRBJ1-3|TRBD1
TGTGCCAGTAGTATGGGACAGATATCCTCTGGAAACACCATATATTTT
CASSMGQISSGNTIYF
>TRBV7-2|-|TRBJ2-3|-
TGTGCCAGCAGCTTAAGACTCCTCACAGATACGCAGTATTTT
CASSLRLLTDTQYF
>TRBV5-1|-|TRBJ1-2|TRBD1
TGCGCCAGCAGCGGGGACAGGGGGCAGCAAGGCTACACCTTC
CASSGDRGQQGYTF